This passage covers 20 T cell receptor beta chains from one sample sequenced in a study of T-cell memory formation after mild COVID-19 (dated by TCRdb to the early 2020s). Library generation was performed with 5' RACE. Instrument used: Illumina NovaSeq 6000. In TCRdb, the public reads were trimmed at Q25 with fastp and aligned with MiXCR, with productive beta chains retained. A single entry per CDR3 protein holds the most common genes and DNA from its merged rows. Within this sample are around 140,000 distinct CDR3 sequences, with approximately 5.7% of them counted one time only. Roughly 2.1% of the sample is held by the ten biggest clonotypes. The sequencing input was PBMCs or a T cell subset sorted from them (not recorded which). The source of these receptors is an adult woman who had mild COVID-19 (a few samples of this study predate the infection). The sample titles of this study are shuffled in the database, so cell type and time point are left out; the donor was told from shared clones.

V usage is TRBV30 and J usage is TRBJ2-7; D ambiguous. The V gene's germline CDR1 is GTSNPN and CDR2 SVGIG (reference sequence). The CDR3 has 12 residues. V was clipped by 3 bases and J by 6 bases, with 12 bases between them. The CDR3 region is CAWSPSGPEQYF. In nucleotides, the CDR3 is TGTGCCTGGAGCCCCTCTGGCCCCGAGCAGTACTTC.

The rearrangement joins TRBV10-3 to TRBJ1-2; 9 bases are shared with TRBD1. The CDR3 consists of 14 residues. The V gene's germline CDR1 is ENHRY and CDR2 SYGVKD. J gave up 6 bases and V 2 bases, and 4 bases lay outside the gene matches. This chain's CDR3 is CAISERGTGNGYTF. The CDR3 DNA reads as TGTGCCATCAGTGAGCGGGGGACAGGGAATGGCTACACCTTC.

This clonotype was observed at least ten times. The rearrangement uses TRBV19 and TRBJ2-2; 10 bases are a match to TRBD1. Germline V gene sequence: CDR1 LNHDA, CDR2 SQIVND (reference sequence). The CDR3 totals 14 residues. Trimming took 10 bases from V and 6 from J; bases not matched to a gene: 8. In nucleotides, the CDR3 is TGTGCCACTCGTGGGACAGGGGTCGCCGGGGAGCTGTTTTTT. Translating gives CATRGTGVAGELFF.

The rearrangement uses TRBV5-5 and TRBJ2-5, with D uncertain. CDR3 length: 15 residues. Trimming pared 4 bases from V and 5 bases from J, leaving 18 bases between. Looked up from germline, CDR1 is SGHKS and CDR2 is YYEKEE (reference sequence). Here the CDR3 reads CASSTGRRVWETQYF. The CDR3 DNA is TGTGCCAGCAGCACCGGGCGTCGGGTGTGGGAGACCCAGTACTTC.

This clonotype was detected only a few times. This chain links TRBV12-3 or TRBV12-4 with TRBJ1-5; D remains unclear. The CDR3 is 12 residues long. Trimming cost V 8 bases and J 4 bases, with 9 bases left between them. The CDR3 sequence is CASRIGNQPQHF. Written as DNA, the CDR3 is TGTGCCAGCCGCATTGGTAATCAGCCCCAGCATTTT.

Ten or more counts support this clonotype. At one end, the junction sequence differs from germline, possibly due to a read error. This chain joins TRBV5-1 and TRBJ2-1; TRBD1 might be the D (7 bases). The CDR3 length is 15 residues. Germline V gives CDR1 SGHRS, CDR2 YFSETQ. The CDR3 bases are TGCGCCAGCACCTTGATCGCAGGGGGGCACAATGAGCAGTTCTTC. Its protein is CASTLIAGGHNEQFF.

The V call is TRBV7-2, the J call TRBJ2-3; 10 bases align to TRBD2. CDR1 is SGHTA, CDR2 FQGNSA, per germline. Germline trimming cut 1 base from V and 6 bases from J; bases unmatched to any gene: 7. The CDR3 has 16 amino acids. The CDR3 DNA follows: TGTGCCAGCAGCTTAGAGGCTACTAGCGGGACCGATACGCAGTATTTT. Its protein is CASSLEATSGTDTQYF.

This chain links TRBV25-1 with TRBJ1-2; D not certain. V was trimmed by 3 bases and J by 11 bases, leaving 10 bases between them. The CDR3 covers 11 residues. The germline V gene has CDR1 MGHDK and CDR2 SYGVNS. The DNA for the CDR3 is TGTGCCAGCAGTGAGGGTCGTTTGTACACCTTC. It is translated as CASSEGRLYTF.

Concerning this clonotype: Sequence at one end of the junction differs from germline and may be a read error. This rearrangement joins TRBV3-1 to TRBJ1-1; D ambiguous. The CDR3 totals 12 residues. Germline V gene lookup returns CDR1 LGHDT and CDR2 YNNKEL (reference sequence). The CDR3 nucleotides are TGTGCCAGCAGCGTAGGGCGGACTGAGGCTTTCTTT. The encoded protein is CASSVGRTEAFF.

This clonotype was counted only a few times. The J gene is TRBJ1-1, the V gene TRBV7-2, with unresolved D. CDR1 and CDR2 (germline): SGHTA, FQGNSA. Trimming stripped 1 base from V and 6 bases from J, with 9 bases between. The CDR3 is 13 amino acids. The CDR3 sequence is CASSLDLPAEAFF. The CDR3 DNA reads as TGTGCCAGCAGCTTAGACCTACCCGCTGAAGCTTTCTTT. Filled out from reference TRBV7-2 and TRBJ1-1, the complete variable domain reads GAGVSQSPSNKVTEKGKDVELRCDPISGHTALYWYRQSLGQGLEFLIYFQGNSAPDKSGLPSDRFSAERTGGSVSTLTIQRTQQEDSAVYLCASSLDLPAEAFFGQGTRLTVV.

The rearrangement links TRBV11-3 to TRBJ2-1, with TRBD2 identical over 10 bases. The CDR3 contains 17 residues. V was clipped by 2 bases and J by 1 base; unmatched bases: 5. The germline gives CDR1 SGHNT, CDR2 YENEEA. The CDR3 region is CASSLPSGSKSYNEQFF. CDR3 DNA: TGTGCCAGCAGCTTACCTAGCGGGAGTAAATCCTACAATGAGCAGTTCTTC.

CDR3 DNA: TGTGCCAGCAGCTTCCTAGATTTTGAGACCCAGTACTTC. It is translated as CASSFLDFETQYF. The chain carries TRBV5-5 and TRBJ2-5; no definite D call. CDR3 length: 13 residues. Trimming stripped 2 bases from V and 5 bases from J, with 10 bases between. The germline gives CDR1 SGHKS, CDR2 YYEKEE (reference sequence).

This clonotype has at least ten counts. The rearrangement links TRBV7-2 to TRBJ2-7, with D perhaps TRBD1 (5 bases). The V and J ends lost 4 bases and 3 bases respectively, with 10 bases between them. The germline V gene has CDR1 SGHTA and CDR2 FQGNSA. The CDR3 runs 13 residues. This chain's CDR3 is CASSYRQNYEQYF. The DNA of the CDR3 is TGTGCCAGCAGCTACAGACAGAACTACGAGCAGTACTTC.

This clonotype showed up many times. The genes are TRBV5-6 and TRBJ2-5; 7 bases agree with TRBD1. V was pared by 2 bases and J by 8 bases, with 12 bases of the junction left unmatched. Per germline, CDR1 SGHDT and CDR2 YYEEEE. This CDR3 has 15 amino acids. In DNA form, the CDR3 reads TGTGCCAGCAGCTTACTTACGGGACAGCAAAGAACCCAGTACTTC. Translation: CASSLLTGQQRTQYF.

This clonotype was counted at least ten times. This chain connects TRBV20-1 to TRBJ2-7; 8 positions agree with TRBD1. Trimming removed 4 bases from V and 2 bases from J; junction bases left unmatched: 4. This CDR3 contains 13 residues. Germline V gene sequence: CDR1 DFQATT, CDR2 SNEGSKA (reference sequence). CDR3: CSAMQDRAYEQYF. The CDR3 nucleotides are TGCAGTGCTATGCAGGACAGGGCCTACGAGCAGTACTTC.

The V and J genes are TRBV5-5 and TRBJ2-7, with TRBD1 matching over 9 bases. Germline-derived CDR1 and CDR2 are SGHKS and YYEKEE (reference sequence). This CDR3 is built from 15 residues. Trimming at V came to 0 bases and at J to 6 bases, leaving 7 bases not matched to a gene. The CDR3 protein is CASSLAATGGGEQYF. The CDR3 DNA sequence: TGTGCCAGCAGCTTGGCCGCGACAGGGGGTGGCGAGCAGTACTTC.

This clonotype came up many times. The chain links TRBV12-3 or TRBV12-4 to TRBJ2-7, with TRBD1 identical over 11 bases. Germline trimming cut 4 bases from V and 4 bases from J; bases unmatched to any gene: 6. There are 15 residues in the CDR3. The CDR3 DNA follows: TGTGCCAGCAGTTCAACCGGGACAGGGGGTTACGAGCAGTACTTC. Protein product: CASSSTGTGGYEQYF.

This clonotype was detected a few times. The chain links TRBV27 to TRBJ1-2; 7 nucleotides match TRBD1. The V segment lost 6 bases and the J segment 8 bases; nucleotides outside the gene matches: 9. The CDR3 covers 13 residues. Germline loops: CDR1 MNHEY, CDR2 SMNVEV (reference sequence). For the CDR3, the DNA is TGTGCCAGCAGGGCTCCGGGACAGCAGGGCTACACCTTC. Translating gives CASRAPGQQGYTF.

In this sample, this clonotype turned up many times. The chain couples TRBV3-1 to TRBJ1-1; TRBD1 might be the D (5 bases). The CDR3 contains 14 residues. V was cut by 2 bases and J by 7 bases, with 14 bases left in between. Germline values: CDR1 LGHDT, CDR2 YNNKEL (reference sequence). DNA of the CDR3: TGTGCCAGCAGCCAACCTCGACGGGGCGGTGAAGCTTTCTTT. Translated: CASSQPRRGGEAFF.

This clonotype was found a few times. The chain joins TRBV20-1 to TRBJ2-3; 7 bases are shared with TRBD1. Trimming cost V 5 bases and J 3 bases; bases outside gene matches: 8. The CDR3 covers 14 residues. The germline V gene encodes CDR1 DFQATT and CDR2 SNEGSKA (reference sequence). Here the CDR3 DNA reads TGCAGTGCTCGCCGGGACAGCGCAACAGATACGCAGTATTTT. It encodes CSARRDSATDTQYF.